This is a list of T cell receptor beta chains from one sample in a study of identical twins. TCRdb analysed the 5' RACE reads with MiXCR anew, one entry per CDR3 protein. The data contain hundreds of thousands of distinct CDR3 sequences, around 20% of them singletons. This sample was shared with a second study, whose subject was T cells expressing NK-cell markers.

What was sequenced was PBMCs. The receptors stem from a woman aged 18-29 years in good health. Each CDR3 is given with its conserved first and last residue. Clone size, where shown, is once, few, many, or a class for clones that have expanded.

CDR3 protein,V gene,clone size
CASSPRGGGNTIYF,TRBV4-3,few
CAWSNGAWNQPQHF,TRBV30,NA
CSAPREGGTYEQYF,TRBV20-1,few
CASSRLGTGVGNTIYF,TRBV12-3/TRBV12-4,NA
CASSQGPGARGYTF,TRBV4-3,NA
CASSLTPEAFF,TRBV7-9,once
CASSSGLAGGGRFF,TRBV11-3,NA
CASSKGILYEQYF,TRBV7-8,NA
CASGQGYQETQYF,TRBV15,NA
CASSPGRIGVRRDEQFF,TRBV12-3/TRBV12-4,few
CASSYRHGTSGANVLTF,TRBV7-2,NA
CASSPDTISDGNYEQYF,TRBV7-2,NA
CASSGGRSRGYTF,TRBV5-1,many
CATSRYQVSYNEQFF,TRBV15,few
CASSLLNGGEKLFF,TRBV5-6,NA
CASSLGQNLLPTYEQYF,TRBV5-1,NA
CASSGSGRMNTEAFF,TRBV9,NA
CASSNWSYEQYF,TRBV21-1,NA
CAISGLAGGNEQFF,TRBV10-3,NA
CSASRTSEDNEQFF,TRBV20-1,many
CASSYSGVLAKNIQYF,TRBV6-5,NA
CSASLGVPVSPLHF,TRBV20-1,NA
CASSRGTSGSSETQYF,TRBV7-9,many
CSASGTPLGDQPQHF,TRBV20-1,NA
CASSQKTTGRNEKLFF,TRBV4-1,few
CASFNSREQETQYF,TRBV18,many
CAISERFSYEQYF,TRBV10-3,few
CATSEDRNEQFF,TRBV6-5,NA
CASSYSKSRNQPQHF,TRBV6-5,NA
CASTILAGTGELFF,TRBV12-3/TRBV12-4,NA
CASSVTAGEETQYF,TRBV2,once
CASSFLLAGGDEQYF,TRBV12-3/TRBV12-4,many
CASSGGTGGNIQYF,TRBV10-1,few
CASSPRDFTDTQCF,TRBV12-3/TRBV12-4,NA
CASSRQGPRNGYTF,TRBV7-2,few
CAAGSGGHGYTF,TRBV29-1,few
CASSPAVGGFNEQYF,TRBV18,few
CASSSRGWGGKYNEQVF,TRBV12-3/TRBV12-4,NA
CSPGIRASGRPDEQFF,TRBV29-1,NA
CASSNSLRLAGYNEQFF,TRBV27,few
CASSLVQHYEQYF,TRBV12-3/TRBV12-4,many
CASTLHNSYGYTF,TRBV12-3/TRBV12-4,many
CASSAPSGRSYEQYF,TRBV6-2/TRBV6-3,few
CASSFVGPQETQYF,TRBV5-1,few
CSASRPGQANSPLHF,TRBV20-1,many
CAISEAGGTACTDTQYF,TRBV10-3,NA
CASKRQGEDEQFF,TRBV5-1,few